This T cell receptor beta chain was profiled in a study of blood T cells in healthy people across ages. Study observations and caveats: Considered underestimates were the diversity estimates obtained from one million T cells. Per-million-T-cell TCR beta diversity fell roughly linearly with age. Compared with aged donors, long-lived donors showed fewer expanded clones, suggesting selection. Unsorted PBMCs prevented conclusive naive versus antigen-experienced comparison.

Germline V gene lookup returns CDR1 SGHRS and CDR2 YFSETQ. V lost 3 bases and J lost 2; bases outside the gene matches: 2. CDR3 length: 14 amino acids. Next came a second PCR, run for about 7 to 12 cycles, which used a sample-barcoded 5' primer along with a J-beta primer mix. A single record per CDR3 protein comes from TCRdb applying MiXCR to the 5' RACE reads. This table has hundreds of thousands of distinct CDR3 sequences, more than 35% appearing once. This clonotype was counted between two and nine times. Its antigen remains unknown. This rearrangement joins TRBV5-1 to TRBJ2-3; 8 bases are a match to TRBD1. What was sequenced was blood. The source is a man at least 80 years old in good health. The CDR3 sequence: CASSWGQVTDTQYF. In nucleotides, the CDR3 is TGCGCCAGCAGCTGGGGACAGGTCACAGATACGCAGTATTTT.